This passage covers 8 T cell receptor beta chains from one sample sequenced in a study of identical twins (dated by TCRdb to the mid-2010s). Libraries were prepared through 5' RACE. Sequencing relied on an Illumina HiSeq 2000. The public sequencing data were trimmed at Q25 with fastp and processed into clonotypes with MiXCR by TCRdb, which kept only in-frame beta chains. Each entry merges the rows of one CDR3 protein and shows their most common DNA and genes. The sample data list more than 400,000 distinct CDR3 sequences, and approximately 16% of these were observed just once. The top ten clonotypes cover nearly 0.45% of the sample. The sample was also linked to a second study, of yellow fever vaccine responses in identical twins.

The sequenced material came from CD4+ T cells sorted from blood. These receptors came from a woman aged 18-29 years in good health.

CDR3: CASSPIGTTYEQYF. Written as DNA, the CDR3 is TGTGCCAGCAGCCCCATCGGAACTACCTACGAGCAGTACTTC. The chain carries TRBV7-6 and TRBJ2-7; D unresolved. This CDR3 spans 14 amino acids. Germline CDR1 is SGHVS and CDR2 is FNYEAQ. The V gene lost 5 bases and the J gene lost 2 bases, with 13 bases spanning the gap.

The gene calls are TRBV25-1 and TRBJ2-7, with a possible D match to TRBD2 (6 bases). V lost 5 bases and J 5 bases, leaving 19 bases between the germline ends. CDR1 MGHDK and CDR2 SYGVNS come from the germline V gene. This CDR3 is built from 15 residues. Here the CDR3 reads CASSPPAGWKNEQYF. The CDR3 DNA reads TGTGCCAGCAGTCCCCCCGCGGGATGGAAGAACGAGCAGTACTTC.

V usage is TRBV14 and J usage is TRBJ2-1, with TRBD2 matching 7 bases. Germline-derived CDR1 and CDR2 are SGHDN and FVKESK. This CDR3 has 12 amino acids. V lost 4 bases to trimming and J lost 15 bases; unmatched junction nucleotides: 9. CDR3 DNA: TGTGCCAGCAGCCCGGGGAGGGATTTCGTGTTCTTC. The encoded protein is CASSPGRDFVFF.

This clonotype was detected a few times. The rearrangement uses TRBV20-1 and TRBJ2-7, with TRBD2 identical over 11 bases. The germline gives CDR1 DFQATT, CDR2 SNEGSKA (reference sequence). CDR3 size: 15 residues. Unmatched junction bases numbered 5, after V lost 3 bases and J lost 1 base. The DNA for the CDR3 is TGCAGTGCTAGTCCGACTAGCGGGGAATCCTACGAGCAGTACTTC. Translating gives CSASPTSGESYEQYF.

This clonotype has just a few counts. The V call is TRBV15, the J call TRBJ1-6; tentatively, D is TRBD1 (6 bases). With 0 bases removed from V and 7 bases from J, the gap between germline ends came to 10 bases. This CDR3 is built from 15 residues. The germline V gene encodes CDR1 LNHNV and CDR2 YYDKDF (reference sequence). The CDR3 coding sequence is TGTGCCACCAGCAGAGACACCGACAGGAATTCACCCCTCCACTTT. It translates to CATSRDTDRNSPLHF.

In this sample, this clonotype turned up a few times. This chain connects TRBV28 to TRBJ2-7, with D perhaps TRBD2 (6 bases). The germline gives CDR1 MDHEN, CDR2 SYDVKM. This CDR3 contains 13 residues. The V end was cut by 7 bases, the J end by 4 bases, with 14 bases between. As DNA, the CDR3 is TGTGCCAGCAAAAACTGGGGGGAGTACGAGCAGTACGTC. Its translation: CASKNWGEYEQYV.

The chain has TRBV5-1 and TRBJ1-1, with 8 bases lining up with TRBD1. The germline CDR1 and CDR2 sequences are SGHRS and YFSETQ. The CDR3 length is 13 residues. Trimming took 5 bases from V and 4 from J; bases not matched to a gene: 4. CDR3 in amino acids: CASSPGGLTEAFF. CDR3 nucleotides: TGCGCCAGCAGTCCAGGGGGCCTCACTGAAGCTTTCTTT.

This chain's CDR3 is CASSSGTSGRPYEQYF. The DNA of the CDR3 is TGTGCCAGCAGCTCCGGGACTAGCGGGAGACCTTACGAGCAGTACTTC. This chain connects TRBV7-3 to TRBJ2-7; 14 bases are a match to TRBD2. Per the germline V gene, CDR1 is SGHTA and CDR2 is FQGTGA. This CDR3 is built from 16 residues. V trimming: 4 bases; J trimming: 4 bases; junction bases outside the gene matches: 6.